The 14 T cell receptor beta chains listed next were all sequenced from one sample in a study of shared clonotypes between healthy human individuals. Data came from immunoSEQ multiplex PCR; TCRdb stores just in-frame clones and leaves some out. In the table there are 2.3 million or so clones, about 92% of which are singletons. Sequenced sample: naive CD4+ T cells from PBMCs. Documented subset: CD45RA+ positively selected. The origin of the receptors is a man younger than 30 in good health. Some clones in this sample may be carry-over from other donors' samples.

The genes are TRBV2 and TRBJ2-3; the D gene is possibly TRBD2 (5 bases). The CDR3 runs to 14 residues. V was cut by 5 bases and J by 6 bases, with 15 bases left in between. The germline CDR1 and CDR2 sequences are SNHLY and FYNNEI. The CDR3 DNA reads TGTGCCAGCAGTTGGGAGCCGACGGGGGATACGCAGTATTTT. This gives the protein CASSWEPTGDTQYF. Based on the CDR3 plus reference TRBV2 and TRBJ2-3, the full variable domain is EPEVTQTPSHQVTQMGQEVILRCVPISNHLYFYWYRQILGQKVEFLVSFYNNEISEKSEIFDDQFSVERPDGSNFTLKIRSTKLEDSAMYFCASSWEPTGDTQYFGPGTRLTVL.

This clone showed up just once. The chain joins TRBV6-5 to TRBJ2-7, with D possibly being TRBD1 or TRBD2 (5 bases each). V was pared by 2 bases and J by 2 bases, with 13 bases between. The germline CDR1 and CDR2 sequences are MNHEY and SVGAGI. There are 15 residues in the CDR3. The CDR3 coding sequence is TGTGCCAGCAGTTACCTGTCAGTGGGGGCCTACGAGCAGTACTTC. Its translation is CASSYLSVGAYEQYF.

The chain carries TRBV6-5 and TRBJ1-4; possible D gene TRBD1, 6 bases. CDR3 size: 12 residues. With 10 bases removed from V and 5 bases from J, the gap between germline ends came to 11 bases. Germline V CDR1 and CDR2: MNHEY, SVGAGI. CDR3 nucleotides: TGTGCCACCACTACAGGGAATGAAAAACTGTTTTTT. Its protein product is CATTTGNEKLFF.

The J gene is TRBJ2-3, the V gene TRBV28, with D unresolved. V was pared by 1 base and J by 8 bases, with 7 bases between. This CDR3 has 12 amino acids. Looked up from germline, CDR1 is MDHEN and CDR2 is SYDVKM. The CDR3 region is CASSLSPSTQYF. The CDR3 DNA follows: TGTGCCAGCAGTTTATCCCCGAGTACGCAGTATTTT.

The genes are TRBV7-9 and TRBJ2-7; 8 bases agree with TRBD1. The germline V gene encodes CDR1 SEHNR and CDR2 FQNEAQ (reference sequence). The CDR3 consists of 13 residues. V lost 7 bases to trimming and J lost 6 bases; unmatched junction nucleotides: 8. The DNA of the CDR3 is TGTGCCAGCACCGAAAGACAGGGGAGCGAGCAGTACTTC. This sequence encodes CASTERQGSEQYF.

The chain has TRBV4-1 and TRBJ1-5, with D perhaps matching TRBD1 (6 bases). Germline CDR1 is MGHRA and CDR2 is YSYEKL. The CDR3 spans 17 residues. The V gene lost 0 bases and the J gene lost 0 bases, with 12 bases spanning the gap. CDR3 in DNA: TGCGCCAGCAGCCAAGAGGCGGGACATTATAGCAATCAGCCCCAGCATTTT. The encoded protein is CASSQEAGHYSNQPQHF.

This clone showed up just once. This sample includes further DNA sequences coding for the same CDR3. This rearrangement joins TRBV9 to TRBJ2-3; possibly TRBD1 for D (5 bases). The CDR3 loop spans 14 amino acids. Looked up from germline, CDR1 is SGDLS and CDR2 is YYNGEE. V dropped 0 bases and J dropped 3 bases, with 8 bases sitting between them. The CDR3 spells CASSVAQGTDTQYF. As DNA, the CDR3 is TGTGCCAGCAGCGTAGCTCAGGGAACAGATACGCAGTATTTT.

The V call is TRBV6-1, the J call TRBJ2-6; D is unresolved. Germline values: CDR1 MNHNS, CDR2 SASEGT. Trimming stripped 2 bases from V and 0 bases from J, with 11 bases between. The CDR3 covers 17 residues. The CDR3 spells CASSEHGPHSGANVLTF. As DNA, the CDR3 is TGTGCCAGCAGTGAACATGGTCCGCACTCTGGGGCCAACGTCCTGACTTTC.

The V and J genes are TRBV28 and TRBJ2-4; TRBD2 agrees at 9 bases. V lost 3 bases and J lost 8; bases outside the gene matches: 8. CDR3 length: 15 residues. The germline V gene has CDR1 MDHEN and CDR2 SYDVKM. DNA for the CDR3: TGTGCCAGCAGTTTGGGCGGGGGGGCCCGTGACATTCAGTACTTC. Translation gives CASSLGGGARDIQYF.

The rearrangement joins TRBV4-2 to TRBJ2-2; D gene uncertain. Trimming removed 1 base at V and 7 bases at J, with 16 bases between. CDR1 is LGHNA, CDR2 YNFKEQ, per germline. The CDR3 is 16 amino acids. DNA for the CDR3: TGTGCCAGCAGCCAAGGATTCGGTGACATCAGCGGGGAGCTGTTTTTT. As protein: CASSQGFGDISGELFF.

The genes are TRBV5-1 and TRBJ2-1; D might be TRBD2 (5 bases). CDR1 and CDR2 from the germline V gene are SGHRS and YFSETQ. CDR3 length: 11 amino acids. Trimming pared 4 bases from V and 9 bases from J, leaving 8 bases between. The CDR3 coding sequence is TGCGCCAGCAGCACCGGGATTGAGCAGTTCTTC. Translated: CASSTGIEQFF.

The gene calls are TRBV2 and TRBJ1-4, with D hard to call. Trimming stripped 8 bases from V and 11 bases from J, with 15 bases between. The CDR3 spans 12 residues. CDR1 is SNHLY and CDR2 is FYNNEI in the germline V gene. As DNA, the CDR3 is TGTGCCAGCGGTCCCTTAGAATCTAAACTGTTTTTT. Its protein is CASGPLESKLFF.

This clone was seen only once. This chain uses TRBV7-9 with TRBJ1-5; TRBD1 might be the D (5 bases). V was clipped by 2 bases and J by 10 bases, with 6 bases between them. From germline, CDR1 is SEHNR and CDR2 FQNEAQ (reference sequence). The CDR3 has 11 amino acids. The CDR3 region has the DNA TGTGCCAGCAGCTTACAGGGCCCCCAGCATTTT. Its translation: CASSLQGPQHF.

The chain uses TRBV7-9 and TRBJ2-7, with TRBD1 identical over 9 bases. The CDR3 totals 18 residues. Losses at the gene ends were 5 bases for V and 7 bases for J; bases not matched to a gene: 21. Germline loops: CDR1 SEHNR, CDR2 FQNEAQ (reference sequence). CDR3 residues: CASSPFTGGGSHNGEQYF. The CDR3 DNA reads TGTGCCAGCAGCCCTTTTACAGGGGGCGGTTCCCACAATGGAGAGCAGTACTTC.